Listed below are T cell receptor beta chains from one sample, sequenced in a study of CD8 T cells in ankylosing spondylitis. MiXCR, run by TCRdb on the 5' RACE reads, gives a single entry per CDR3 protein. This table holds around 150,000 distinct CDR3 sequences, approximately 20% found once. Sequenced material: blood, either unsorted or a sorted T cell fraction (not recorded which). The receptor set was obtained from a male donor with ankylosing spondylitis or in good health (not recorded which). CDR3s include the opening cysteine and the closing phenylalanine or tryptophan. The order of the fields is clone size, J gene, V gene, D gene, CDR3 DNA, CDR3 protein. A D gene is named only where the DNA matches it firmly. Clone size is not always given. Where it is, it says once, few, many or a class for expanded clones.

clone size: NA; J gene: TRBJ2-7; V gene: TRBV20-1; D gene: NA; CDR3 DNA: TGCAGTTCTTGGAACCAGGCTCCGGGGATTACTTACGAGCAGTACTTC; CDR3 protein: CSSWNQAPGITYEQYF
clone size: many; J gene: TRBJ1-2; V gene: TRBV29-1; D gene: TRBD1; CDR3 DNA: TGCAGCGTTGTTCCGTTACCGAAACAGGGGGAGAACTATGGCTACACCTTC; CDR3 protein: CSVVPLPKQGENYGYTF
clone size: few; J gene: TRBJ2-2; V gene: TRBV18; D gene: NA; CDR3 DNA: TGTGCCAGCTCACCACCTCAGGCGGGGACCACCGGGGAGCTGTTTTTT; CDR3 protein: CASSPPQAGTTGELFF
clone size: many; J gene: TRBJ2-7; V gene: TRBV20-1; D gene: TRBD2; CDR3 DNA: TGCAGTGCTAGAGAAGGGACTAGCGGGAGCGACGAGCAGTACTTC; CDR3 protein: CSAREGTSGSDEQYF
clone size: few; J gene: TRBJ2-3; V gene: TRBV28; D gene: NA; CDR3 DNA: TGTGCCAGCACCTTGGGAGGAGATACGCAGTATTTT; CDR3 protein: CASTLGGDTQYF
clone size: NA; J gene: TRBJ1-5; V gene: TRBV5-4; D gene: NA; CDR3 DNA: TGTGCCAGCAGCTTGGAAGGGGCCCGGAGCAATCAGCCCCAGCATTTT; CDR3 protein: CASSLEGARSNQPQHF
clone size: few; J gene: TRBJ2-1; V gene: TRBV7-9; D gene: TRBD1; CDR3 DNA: TGTGCCAGCAGCTACGGACAGGGGACCTACAATGAGCAGTTCTTC; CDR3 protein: CASSYGQGTYNEQFF
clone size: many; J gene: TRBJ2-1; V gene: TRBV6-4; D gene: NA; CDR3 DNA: TGTGCCAGCAGTGACGGCACAGGGTGGAATGAGCAGTTCTTC; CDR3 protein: CASSDGTGWNEQFF
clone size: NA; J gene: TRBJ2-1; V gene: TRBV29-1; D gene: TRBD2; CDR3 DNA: TGCAGCGTTGAAGAAGTACCTAGCGGGAGGCTGGCCTCCTACAATGAGCAGTTCTTC; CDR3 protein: CSVEEVPSGRLASYNEQFF
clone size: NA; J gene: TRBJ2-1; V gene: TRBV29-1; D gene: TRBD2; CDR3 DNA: TGCAGCGTTCCACAGACTAGCGGGAGCGTTGATGAGCAGTTCTTC; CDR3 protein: CSVPQTSGSVDEQFF
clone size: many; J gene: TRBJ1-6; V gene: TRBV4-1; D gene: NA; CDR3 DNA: TGCGCCAGCAGCCCGCCGTCGGGGAAGGGTTCACCCCTCCACTTT; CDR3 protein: CASSPPSGKGSPLHF
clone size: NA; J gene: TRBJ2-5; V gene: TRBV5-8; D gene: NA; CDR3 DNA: TGTGCCAGCAGCTTGGGAGGTTTGTGGGAGGCCCAGTACTTC; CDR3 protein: CASSLGGLWEAQYF
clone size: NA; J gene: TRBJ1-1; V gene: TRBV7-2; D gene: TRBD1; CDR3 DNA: TGTGCCAGCAGCTTAGGACAGGGCCCTGTCACTGAAGCTTTCTTT; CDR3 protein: CASSLGQGPVTEAFF
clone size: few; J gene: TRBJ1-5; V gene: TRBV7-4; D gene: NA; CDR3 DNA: TGTGCCAGCAGCTTCAGGCAGGATAGCAATCAGCCCCAGCATTTT; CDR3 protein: CASSFRQDSNQPQHF
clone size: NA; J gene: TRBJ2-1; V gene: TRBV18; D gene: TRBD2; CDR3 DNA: TGTGCCAGCTCACCGTGGGTAGCGGGAGGGCCGAGAGTGAAGGACAATGAGCAGTTCTTC; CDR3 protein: CASSPWVAGGPRVKDNEQFF
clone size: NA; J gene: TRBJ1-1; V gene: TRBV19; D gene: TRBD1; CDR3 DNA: TGTGCCAGTAGTATAGTCCCGGGACAGGGAAGCCCTGAAGCTTTCTTT; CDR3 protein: CASSIVPGQGSPEAFF
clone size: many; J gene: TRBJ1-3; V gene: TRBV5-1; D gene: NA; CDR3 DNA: TGCGCCAGCAGCTTGGAGGTGCTGCGCACTGGAAACACCATATATTTT; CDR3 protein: CASSLEVLRTGNTIYF
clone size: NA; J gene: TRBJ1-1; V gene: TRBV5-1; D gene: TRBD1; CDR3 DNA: TGCGCCAGCAGTATGGGGACAGGGGGTCTTGAAGCTTTCTTT; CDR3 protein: CASSMGTGGLEAFF
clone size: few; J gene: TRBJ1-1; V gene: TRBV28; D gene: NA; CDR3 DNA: TGTGCCGTCTCCTTCGGGACCTCAGAAGCTTTCTTT; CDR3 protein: CAVSFGTSEAFF
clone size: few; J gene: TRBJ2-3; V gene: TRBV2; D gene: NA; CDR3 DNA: TGTGCCAGCACGGGGGGCCCAAACACAGATACGCAGTATTTT; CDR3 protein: CASTGGPNTDTQYF
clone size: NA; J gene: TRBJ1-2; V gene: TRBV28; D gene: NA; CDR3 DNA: TGTGCCAGCGGCACCACGACAGGTTCTGGCTACACCTTC; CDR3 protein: CASGTTTGSGYTF
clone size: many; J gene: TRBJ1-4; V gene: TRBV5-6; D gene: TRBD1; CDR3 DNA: TGTGCCAGCAGCGGGGAGGGGGCACCTAATGAAAAACTGTTTTTT; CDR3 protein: CASSGEGAPNEKLFF
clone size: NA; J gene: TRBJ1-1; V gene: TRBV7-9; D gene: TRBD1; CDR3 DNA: TGTGCCAGCAGCTGGCAGGGGGAGAACACTGAAGCTTTCTTT; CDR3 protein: CASSWQGENTEAFF
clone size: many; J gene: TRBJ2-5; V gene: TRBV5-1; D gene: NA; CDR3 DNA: TGCGCCAGCAGCTTCAACAGGGCTGAGACCCAGTACTTC; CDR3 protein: CASSFNRAETQYF
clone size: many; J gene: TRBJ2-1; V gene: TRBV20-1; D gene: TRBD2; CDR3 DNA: TGCAGTGCTCCCCCTAGCGGGAGGAGTTACAATGAGCAGTTCTTC; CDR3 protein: CSAPPSGRSYNEQFF
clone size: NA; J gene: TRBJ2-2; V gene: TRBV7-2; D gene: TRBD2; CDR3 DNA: TGTGCCAGCAGCTGGAAGGGACTAGCGGGAGTTACGGACACCGGGGAGCTGTTTTTT; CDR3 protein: CASSWKGLAGVTDTGELFF
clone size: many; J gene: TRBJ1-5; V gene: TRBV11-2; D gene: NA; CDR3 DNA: TGTGCCAGCAGCTTAAACAGGGATCAGCCCCAGCATTTT; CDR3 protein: CASSLNRDQPQHF
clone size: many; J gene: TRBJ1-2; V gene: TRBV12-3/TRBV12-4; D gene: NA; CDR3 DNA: TGTGCCAGCAGTTTGGACCAGGGTGCCTTCTATGGCTACACCTTC; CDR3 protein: CASSLDQGAFYGYTF
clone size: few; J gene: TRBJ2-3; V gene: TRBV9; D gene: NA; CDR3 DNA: TGTGCCAGCAGCGTACTACTCGGAGATACGCAGTATTTT; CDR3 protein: CASSVLLGDTQYF
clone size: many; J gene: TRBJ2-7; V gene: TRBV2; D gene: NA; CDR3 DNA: TGTGCCAGCAGTGATGCAACCTTTGAGCCCTACGAGCAGTACTTC; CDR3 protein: CASSDATFEPYEQYF
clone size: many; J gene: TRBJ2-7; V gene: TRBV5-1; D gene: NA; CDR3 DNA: TGCGCCAGCAGCTTGGACCGGACCTACTCCTACGAGCAGTACTTC; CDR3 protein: CASSLDRTYSYEQYF
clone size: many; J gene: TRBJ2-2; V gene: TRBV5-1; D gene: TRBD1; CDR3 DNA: TGCGCCAGCAGCACGGGACAGGGCATCGGGGAGCTGTTTTTT; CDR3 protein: CASSTGQGIGELFF
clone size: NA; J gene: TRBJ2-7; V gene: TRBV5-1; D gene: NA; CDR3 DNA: TGCGCCAGCGGCTACGTCGGAGGGGTCAACGAGCAGTACTTC; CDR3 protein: CASGYVGGVNEQYF
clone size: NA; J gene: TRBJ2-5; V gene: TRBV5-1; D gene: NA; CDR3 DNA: TGCGCCAGCAGCTTGGCCGGGGGAGTGGAGACCCAGTACTTC; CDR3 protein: CASSLAGGVETQYF
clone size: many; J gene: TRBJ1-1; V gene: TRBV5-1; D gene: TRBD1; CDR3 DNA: TGCGCCAGCAGCCCCAACAGGGGGCGGAGGTTGAACACTGAAGCTTTCTTT; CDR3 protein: CASSPNRGRRLNTEAFF
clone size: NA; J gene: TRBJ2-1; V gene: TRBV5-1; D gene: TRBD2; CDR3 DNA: TGCGCCAGCAGCACAACTAGCGGGAGTGTTAATGAGCAGTTCTTC; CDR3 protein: CASSTTSGSVNEQFF
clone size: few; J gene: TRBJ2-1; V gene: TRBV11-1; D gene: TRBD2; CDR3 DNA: TGTGCCAGCAGCTTTAGGGCTAGCGGGAGCTCCCTAGAGCAGTTCTTC; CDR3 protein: CASSFRASGSSLEQFF
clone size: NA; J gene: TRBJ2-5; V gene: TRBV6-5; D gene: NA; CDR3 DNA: TGTGCCAGCAGTTACTCGTTTCTGGACAGAGGTCAAGAGACCCAGTACTTC; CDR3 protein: CASSYSFLDRGQETQYF
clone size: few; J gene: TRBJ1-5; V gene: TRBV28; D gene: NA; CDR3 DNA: TGTGCCAGCAGCCAACCCGGGACGAGACAGCCCCAGCATTTT; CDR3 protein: CASSQPGTRQPQHF
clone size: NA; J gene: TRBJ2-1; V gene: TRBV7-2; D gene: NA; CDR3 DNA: TGTGCCAGCAGCTTGGGAAGGGAGAGTACAATGACGCAGTTCTTC; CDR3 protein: CASSLGRESTMTQFF
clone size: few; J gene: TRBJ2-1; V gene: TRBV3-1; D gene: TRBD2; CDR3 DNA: TGTGCCAGCAGCCAGCTAGCGGGAGGCCCCAATGAGCAGTTCTTC; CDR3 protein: CASSQLAGGPNEQFF
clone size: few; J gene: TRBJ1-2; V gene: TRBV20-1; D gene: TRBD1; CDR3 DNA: TGCAGTGCTAGCCAGGACAGGAGAAACTATGGCTACACCTTC; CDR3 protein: CSASQDRRNYGYTF
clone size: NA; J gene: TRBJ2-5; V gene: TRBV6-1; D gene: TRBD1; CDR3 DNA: TGTGCCAGCCGGTCTGGGACAGGGAAAGAGACCCAGTACTTC; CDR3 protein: CASRSGTGKETQYF
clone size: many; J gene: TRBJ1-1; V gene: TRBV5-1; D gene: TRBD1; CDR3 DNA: TGCGCCAGCAGCTGGGACCGGGACAGGCCGAACACTGAAGCTTTCTTT; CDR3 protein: CASSWDRDRPNTEAFF
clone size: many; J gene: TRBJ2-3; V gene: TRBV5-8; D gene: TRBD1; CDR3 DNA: TGTGCCAGCAGCTTGGAGGGGGCAAGCACAGATACGCAGTATTTT; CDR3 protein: CASSLEGASTDTQYF
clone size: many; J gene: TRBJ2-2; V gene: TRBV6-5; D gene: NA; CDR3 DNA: TGTGCCAGCAGTTACTCCTTAAGGAACACCGGGGAGCTGTTTTTT; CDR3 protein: CASSYSLRNTGELFF
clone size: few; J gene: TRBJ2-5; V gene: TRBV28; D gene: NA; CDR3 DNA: TGTGCCAGCAGTTTACTTTTAGCGGATCAAGAGACCCAGTACTTC; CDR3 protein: CASSLLLADQETQYF
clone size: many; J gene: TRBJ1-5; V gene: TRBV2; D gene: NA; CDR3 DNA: TGTGCCAGCAGTGAAGGAAAGGGCAATCAGCCCCAGCATTTT; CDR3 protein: CASSEGKGNQPQHF
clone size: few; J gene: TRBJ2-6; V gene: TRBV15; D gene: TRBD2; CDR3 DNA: TGTGCCACCAGCGTACTAGCGACTGGGGCCAACGTCCTGACTTTC; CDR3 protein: CATSVLATGANVLTF
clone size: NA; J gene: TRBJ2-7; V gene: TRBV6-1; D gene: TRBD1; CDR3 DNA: TGTGCCAGCGGCCGGGACAGCTCCTACGAGCAGTACTTC; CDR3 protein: CASGRDSSYEQYF
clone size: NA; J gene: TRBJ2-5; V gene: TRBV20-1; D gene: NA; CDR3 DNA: TGCAGTGCCCAGGGAGGGACCCAGTACTTC; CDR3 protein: CSAQGGTQYF
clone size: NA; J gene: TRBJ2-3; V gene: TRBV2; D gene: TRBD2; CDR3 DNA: TGTGCCAGCAGTGACCGGACTAGCATAGATACGCAGTATTTT; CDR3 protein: CASSDRTSIDTQYF
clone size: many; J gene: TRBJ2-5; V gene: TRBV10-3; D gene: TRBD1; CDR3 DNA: TGTGCCATCAGTGGGAACAGGGGGGCTGAGACCCAGTACTTC; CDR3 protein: CAISGNRGAETQYF
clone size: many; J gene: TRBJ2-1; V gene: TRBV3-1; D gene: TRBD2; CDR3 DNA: TGTGCCAGCAGCCAAGATGTGACTAGCGGGGTTTACAATGAGCAGTTCTTC; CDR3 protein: CASSQDVTSGVYNEQFF
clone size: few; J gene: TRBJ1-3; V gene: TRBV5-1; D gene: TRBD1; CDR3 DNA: TGCGCCAGCAGCTCGTCTCCGGGACAGCTCAACACCATATATTTT; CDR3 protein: CASSSSPGQLNTIYF